What follows are 32 T cell receptor beta chains derived from one specimen sequenced in a study of blood T cell repertoires in COVID-19. The protocol was immunoSEQ multiplex PCR, while the TCRdb copy is restricted to in-frame clones and leaves out a portion. This sample carries 200,000 to 250,000 clones, 84% of them seen once, and the ten largest clones take 4.5% to 5.5%. The sample comprised peripheral blood. The origin of the receptors is a woman aged 55-70 years who had recovered from COVID-19.

On this clone: Other DNA sequences in this specimen translate into the identical CDR3. This sequence joins TRBV30 and TRBJ1-5; D is unresolved. Between the trimmed V and J ends, which lost 0 bases and 5 bases, there was a span of 8 bases. Germline V gene sequence: CDR1 GTSNPN, CDR2 SVGIG (reference sequence). This CDR3 has 13 amino acids. Here the CDR3 reads CAWSVRSDQPQHF. Written as DNA, the CDR3 is TGTGCCTGGAGTGTACGCAGCGATCAGCCCCAGCATTTT.

This rearrangement joins TRBV7-9 to TRBJ2-5; D possibly corresponds to TRBD2 (6 bases). This CDR3 has 13 residues. V was trimmed by 5 bases and J by 5 bases, leaving 12 bases between them. Germline assignment: CDR1 SEHNR and CDR2 FQNEAQ (reference sequence). The CDR3 loop is CASSPRERETQYF. The CDR3 coding sequence is TGTGCCAGCAGCCCCCGGGAGCGGGAGACCCAGTACTTC.

The chain couples TRBV11-3 to TRBJ2-2; TRBD2 is a possible D gene (6 bases). The length of the CDR3 is 17 residues. Germline V CDR1 and CDR2: SGHNT, YENEEA. Trimming cost V 3 bases and J 5 bases, with 19 bases left between them. CDR3 amino acids: CASSLSTGDLGTGELFF. The CDR3 nucleotides are TGTGCCAGCAGCTTGAGCACGGGAGATTTGGGGACCGGGGAGCTGTTTTTT.

The rearrangement joins TRBV5-1 to TRBJ1-2; D may be TRBD1 (6 bases). V gave up 1 base and J gave up 4 bases, with 14 bases separating them. Germline values: CDR1 SGHRS, CDR2 YFSETQ. The CDR3 consists of 15 residues. Written as DNA, the CDR3 is TGCGCCAGCAGCTTGTTCCAGGGAGGGGGCTATGGCTACACCTTC. Amino acids: CASSLFQGGGYGYTF. The full variable domain, completed using reference TRBV5-1 and TRBJ1-2, is KAGVTQTPRYLIKTRGQQVTLSCSPISGHRSVSWYQQTPGQGLQFLFEYFSETQRNKGNFPGRFSGRQFSNSRSEMNVSTLELGDSALYLCASSLFQGGGYGYTFGSGTRLTVV.

The rearrangement links TRBV5-1 to TRBJ2-3, with TRBD2 identical over 10 bases. This CDR3 has 16 residues. Trimming removed 6 bases from V and 0 bases from J; junction bases left unmatched: 7. Germline values: CDR1 SGHRS, CDR2 YFSETQ. The CDR3 spells CASTIAGGLSTDTQYF. CDR3 nucleotide sequence: TGCGCCAGCACAATAGCGGGGGGACTTAGCACAGATACGCAGTATTTT.

V is TRBV6-2 or TRBV6-3 and J is TRBJ2-1; D is ambiguous. The CDR3 extends over 14 amino acids. With 5 bases removed from V and 0 bases from J, the gap between germline ends came to 8 bases. CDR1 and CDR2 (germline): MNHEY, SVGEGT. The CDR3 coding sequence is TGTGCCAGCAGTAGCCGGAGCTCCTACAATGAGCAGTTCTTC. It translates to CASSSRSSYNEQFF.

The chain uses TRBV19 and TRBJ2-1; 14 positions match TRBD2. The CDR3 contains 16 residues. Germline V CDR1 and CDR2: LNHDA, SQIVND (reference sequence). V shed 6 bases and J 4 bases; nucleotides not matched to a gene: 5. In nucleotides, the CDR3 is TGTGCCAGTAGGCTGACTAGCGGGGGGGTGTACAATGAGCAGTTCTTC. The encoded protein is CASRLTSGGVYNEQFF.

The chain employs TRBV2 and TRBJ2-3, with D perhaps TRBD2 (5 bases). V shed 7 bases and J shed 6 bases, with 17 bases lying between them. Germline assignment: CDR1 SNHLY and CDR2 FYNNEI. The CDR3 covers 14 residues. CDR3 bases: TGTGCCAGCACCCTTCGAGGAGGCGGGGATACGCAGTATTTT. Translating it yields CASTLRGGGDTQYF.

The chain links TRBV6-1 to TRBJ2-6; 9 bases match TRBD1. This CDR3 is built from 16 residues. V dropped 2 bases and J dropped 2; count of bases not matched to a gene: 1. The germline V gene has CDR1 MNHNS and CDR2 SASEGT. The CDR3 protein is CASSERQGAGANVLTF. The CDR3 region has the DNA TGTGCCAGCAGTGAAAGACAGGGGGCTGGGGCCAACGTCCTGACTTTC.

The table lists this clone with a count of one. This sequence joins TRBV13 and TRBJ1-1; D is unclear. Germline CDR1 and CDR2: PRHDT and FYEKMQ (reference sequence). The CDR3 has 14 amino acids. V was cut by 6 bases and J by 3 bases, with 14 bases left in between. The CDR3 reads CASSSDRRHTEAFF. CDR3 DNA sequence: TGTGCCAGCAGTTCGGACCGGAGGCACACTGAAGCTTTCTTT.

The chain employs TRBV10-3 and TRBJ1-1; maybe TRBD1 (5 bases). CDR1 is ENHRY, CDR2 SYGVKD, per germline. CDR3 length equals 15 residues. Trimming pared 2 bases from V and 3 bases from J, leaving 13 bases between. CDR3 sequence reads: CAISEAGLKDTEAFF. In nucleotides, the CDR3 is TGTGCCATCAGTGAGGCAGGGCTGAAGGACACTGAAGCTTTCTTT.

The chain couples TRBV7-3 to TRBJ2-1; weak D call: TRBD1 (5 bases). Germline V gene data show CDR1 as SGHTA and CDR2 as FQGTGA. The germline V and J ends were trimmed by 6 bases and 7 bases, with 13 bases remaining between them. The length of the CDR3 is 13 residues. The CDR3 loop reads CASSQGVVNEQFF. The CDR3 DNA follows: TGTGCCAGCAGTCAGGGTGTAGTAAATGAGCAGTTCTTC. The whole variable domain, filled in from reference TRBV7-3 and TRBJ2-1, reads GAGVSQTPSNKVTEKGKYVELRCDPISGHTALYWYRQSLGQGPEFLIYFQGTGAADDSGLPNDRFFAVRPEGSVSTLKIQRTERGDSAVYLCASSQGVVNEQFFGPGTRLTVL.

CDR3 in DNA: TGTGCCAGCGCCGGGACAGGGTTTTGGACTGAAGCTTTCTTT. Encoded protein: CASAGTGFWTEAFF. V usage is TRBV19 and J usage is TRBJ1-1, with 9 nucleotides matching TRBD1. CDR3 length equals 14 residues. The V gene's germline CDR1 is LNHDA and CDR2 SQIVND (reference sequence). V was clipped by 9 bases and J by 5 bases; unmatched bases: 10.

The V call is TRBV5-1, the J call TRBJ2-5; 11 positions agree with TRBD1. CDR3 size: 16 residues. From germline, CDR1 is SGHRS and CDR2 YFSETQ. V was pared by 0 bases and J by 5 bases, with 6 bases of the junction left unmatched. The CDR3 region is CASSLGDRGVRETQYF. In DNA form, the CDR3 reads TGCGCCAGCAGCTTGGGGGACAGGGGGGTCCGCGAGACCCAGTACTTC.

The chain links TRBV6-5 to TRBJ1-2; perhaps TRBD1 as D (6 bases). Trimming shortened V by 2 bases and J by 0 bases, and 13 bases separated the two germline ends. The CDR3 has 16 amino acids. CDR1 and CDR2 (germline): MNHEY, SVGAGI. CDR3 loop: CASSYVGQLANYGYTF. CDR3 sequence (DNA): TGTGCCAGCAGTTACGTTGGACAGTTAGCTAACTATGGCTACACCTTC.

This sequence joins TRBV25-1 and TRBJ2-2; TRBD1 aligns across 8 bases. This CDR3 comprises 16 residues. CDR1 is MGHDK and CDR2 is SYGVNS in the germline V gene. V lost 3 bases and J lost 4; bases outside the gene matches: 7. CDR3 residues: CASSDSGQGGTGELFF. In DNA form, the CDR3 reads TGTGCCAGCAGTGATTCCGGACAGGGCGGCACCGGGGAGCTGTTTTTT.

The V gene is TRBV6-6, the J gene TRBJ1-5, with 10 bases that match TRBD1. V dropped 6 bases and J dropped 6; count of bases not matched to a gene: 11. The CDR3 loop spans 16 amino acids. CDR1 and CDR2 (germline): MNHNY, SVGAGI (reference sequence). This CDR3 is CASSHRDRGGSQPQHF. CDR3 sequence (DNA): TGTGCCAGCAGCCACCGGGACAGGGGCGGGAGTCAGCCCCAGCATTTT.

This sequence joins TRBV5-8 and TRBJ2-3; 9 bases agree with TRBD2. With 1 base clipped from V and 0 bases from J, the junction kept 6 bases outside the gene matches. The V gene's germline CDR1 is SGHTS and CDR2 YDEGEE. The CDR3 has 17 amino acids. The CDR3 here is CASSLWVAGESTDTQYF. Written as DNA, the CDR3 is TGTGCCAGCAGCTTGTGGGTAGCGGGGGAGAGCACAGATACGCAGTATTTT.

V is TRBV5-1 and J is TRBJ2-3, with D uncertain. Germline V lookup: CDR1 SGHRS, CDR2 YFSETQ. Deletions cut 0 bases from V and 0 bases from J, with 17 bases between. The CDR3 totals 18 residues. CDR3 coding DNA: TGCGCCAGCAGCTTGGGTATCGGTCTTGTCTTGAGCACAGATACGCAGTATTTT. This codes for CASSLGIGLVLSTDTQYF.

The chain combines TRBV2 with TRBJ2-2; the D is unclear. Trimming removed 3 bases from V and 6 bases from J, with 8 bases in between. Germline lookup yields CDR1 SNHLY and CDR2 FYNNEI. The CDR3 is made up of 13 amino acids. The CDR3: CASSEIVAGELFF. The CDR3 region has the DNA TGTGCCAGCAGTGAGATAGTAGCCGGGGAGCTGTTTTTT.

J is TRBJ1-1 and V is TRBV6-5; D gene unclear. CDR1 is MNHEY and CDR2 is SVGAGI in the germline V gene. V was cut by 7 bases and J by 5 bases, with 17 bases left in between. The CDR3 spans 14 residues. The CDR3 DNA reads TGTGCCAGCACCAGAGGGCGGGCCCGGACTGAAGCTTTCTTT. Its protein product is CASTRGRARTEAFF.

The chain is built from TRBV3-1 (or the pseudogene TRBV3-2) and TRBJ1-2; 8 positions agree with TRBD1. J gave up 4 bases and V 8 bases, and 9 bases lay outside the gene matches. The CDR3 is made up of 14 amino acids. CDR1 and CDR2 from the germline V gene are LGHDT and YNNKEL (reference sequence). The CDR3 is CASSGAGGLYGYTF. CDR3 sequence (DNA): TGTGCCAGCTCTGGGGCAGGGGGCCTCTATGGCTACACCTTC.

This chain connects TRBV7-6 to TRBJ2-2; D remains ambiguous. The CDR3 totals 13 residues. Between the trimmed V and J ends, which lost 0 bases and 6 bases, there was a span of 5 bases. Germline V gene data show CDR1 as SGHVS and CDR2 as FNYEAQ. DNA of the CDR3: TGTGCCAGCAGCTTAGCGCGCGCCGGGGAGCTGTTTTTT. This gives the protein CASSLARAGELFF.

This clone has only one observation. V is TRBV7-9 and J is TRBJ1-1; D not resolved. Germline-derived CDR1 and CDR2 are SEHNR and FQNEAQ (reference sequence). Trimming removed 7 bases from V and 1 base from J, with 13 bases in between. This CDR3 region has 14 residues. CDR3 nucleotide sequence: TGTGCCAGCACCTCCGCGGAACCGAACACTGAAGCTTTCTTT. Protein: CASTSAEPNTEAFF.

The V gene is TRBV3-1 (or the pseudogene TRBV3-2), the J gene TRBJ1-1, with 7 nucleotides matching TRBD1. The V gene end was trimmed by 1 base and the J gene end by 3 bases; junction bases not matched to a gene: 8. The CDR3 spans 16 residues. Germline V gene lookup returns CDR1 LGHDT and CDR2 YNNKEL (reference sequence). CDR3 region: CASSQVSGTAYTEAFF. DNA of the CDR3: TGTGCCAGCAGCCAAGTTTCGGGGACAGCCTACACTGAAGCTTTCTTT.

V and J are TRBV7-3 and TRBJ2-5; D is unclear. CDR1 is SGHTA and CDR2 is FQGTGA in the germline V gene. V lost 2 bases to trimming and J lost 0 bases, with 7 bases between them. The CDR3 sequence is 14 residues long. The CDR3 DNA is TGTGCCAGCAGCTTAGGGCCCGACCAAGAGACCCAGTACTTC. Protein product: CASSLGPDQETQYF.

J is TRBJ1-4 and V is TRBV7-9; D is possibly TRBD1 (5 bases). V gave up 2 bases and J gave up 5 bases, with 9 bases separating them. Germline CDR1 and CDR2: SEHNR and FQNEAQ (reference sequence). There are 14 residues in the CDR3. The CDR3 here is CASSLMSGNEKLFF. In nucleotides, the CDR3 is TGTGCCAGCAGCTTAATGTCAGGGAATGAAAAACTGTTTTTT.

This sequence joins TRBV4-3 and TRBJ1-1; D is ambiguous. V lost 2 bases and J 0 bases, leaving 7 bases between the germline ends. The CDR3 loop spans 14 amino acids. Germline CDR1 LGHNA, CDR2 YSLEER. CDR3 amino acids: CASSQHPVNTEAFF. For the CDR3, the DNA is TGCGCCAGCAGCCAACACCCGGTGAACACTGAAGCTTTCTTT.

The chain recombines TRBV29-1 with TRBJ1-2; tentative D call: TRBD1 (5 bases). CDR3 size: 12 residues. Looked up from germline, CDR1 is SQVTM and CDR2 is ANQGSEA. V shed 7 bases and J shed 4 bases, with 13 bases lying between them. CDR3 loop: CSALQDLYGYTF. The CDR3, as DNA: TGCAGCGCTTTACAGGATCTCTATGGCTACACCTTC.

This clone came up a few times. Other DNA sequences of this sample code for an identical CDR3. This chain connects TRBV5-1 to TRBJ2-5; 9 nucleotides align to TRBD1. J was trimmed by 2 bases and V by 1 base; bases with no gene match: 3. CDR1 is SGHRS, CDR2 YFSETQ, per germline. The length of the CDR3 is 15 residues. CDR3 DNA sequence: TGCGCCAGCAGCTTGCAAGGACAGGGGCAAGAGACCCAGTACTTC. Protein: CASSLQGQGQETQYF.

CDR3 sequence (DNA): TGTGCCAGCAGCCAAGTTGAGCTAGCGGGGGGAAACTACGAGCAGTACTTC. Translating gives CASSQVELAGGNYEQYF. The chain uses TRBV4-2 and TRBJ2-7, with 11 bases matching TRBD2. CDR1 and CDR2 from the germline V gene are LGHNA and YNFKEQ. After removal of 1 base from V and 3 bases from J, the junction contained 8 bases not matched to a gene. This CDR3 has 17 residues.

V usage is TRBV4-3 and J usage is TRBJ1-1; D not certain. Per the germline V gene, CDR1 is LGHNA and CDR2 is YSLEER. The CDR3 covers 14 residues. V gave up 0 bases and J gave up 1 base, with 6 bases separating them. The DNA of the CDR3 is TGCGCCAGCAGCCAAGATCCGGGGAACACTGAAGCTTTCTTT. The encoded protein is CASSQDPGNTEAFF.